The clone carrying this TCR beta chain has just a few counts. Its matching antigen is unknown. This sample is part of a study of T cells after yellow fever vaccination. Background on the study: Preparation of fractions with low cell numbers was performed using SMART-Seq v4 Ultra Low Input. Findings and limits, study-wide: Any FACS-sorted repertoire could hold abundant clonotypes that contaminate it from the bulk population.

The ends were cut back, 6 bases at V and 6 bases at J, with 12 bases in the middle. In germline, CDR1 is DFQATT, CDR2 SNEGSKA (reference sequence). This CDR3 has 13 amino acids. TCRdb re-called the 5' RACE reads through MiXCR, storing one row per CDR3 protein. This table has a few hundred thousand distinct CDR3 sequences, around 10% appearing once. This chain links TRBV20-1 with TRBJ1-6; tentative D call: TRBD1 (5 bases). This material consisted of CD4+ T cells sorted from PBMCs, taken 5 days after the yellow fever booster vaccination. The sequence was collected from a man aged 18 to 30 who received the YFV17D yellow fever vaccine. In nucleotides, the CDR3 is TGCAGTGCCTTAGCGGACATTAATTCACCCCTCCACTTT. This gives the protein CSALADINSPLHF.